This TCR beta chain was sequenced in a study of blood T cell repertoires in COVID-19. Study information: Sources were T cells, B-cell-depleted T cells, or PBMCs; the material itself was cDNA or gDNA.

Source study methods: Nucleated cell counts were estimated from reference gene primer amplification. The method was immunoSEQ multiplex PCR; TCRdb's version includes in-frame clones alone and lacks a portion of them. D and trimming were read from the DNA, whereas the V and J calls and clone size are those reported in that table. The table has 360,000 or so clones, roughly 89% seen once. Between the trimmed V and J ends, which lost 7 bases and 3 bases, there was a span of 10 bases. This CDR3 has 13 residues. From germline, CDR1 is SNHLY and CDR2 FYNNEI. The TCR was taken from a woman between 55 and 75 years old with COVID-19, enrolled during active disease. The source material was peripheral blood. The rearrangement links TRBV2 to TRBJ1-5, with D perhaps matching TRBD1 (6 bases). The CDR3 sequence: CASNGQPNQPQHF. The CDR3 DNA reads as TGTGCCAGCAATGGACAGCCCAATCAGCCCCAGCATTTT.